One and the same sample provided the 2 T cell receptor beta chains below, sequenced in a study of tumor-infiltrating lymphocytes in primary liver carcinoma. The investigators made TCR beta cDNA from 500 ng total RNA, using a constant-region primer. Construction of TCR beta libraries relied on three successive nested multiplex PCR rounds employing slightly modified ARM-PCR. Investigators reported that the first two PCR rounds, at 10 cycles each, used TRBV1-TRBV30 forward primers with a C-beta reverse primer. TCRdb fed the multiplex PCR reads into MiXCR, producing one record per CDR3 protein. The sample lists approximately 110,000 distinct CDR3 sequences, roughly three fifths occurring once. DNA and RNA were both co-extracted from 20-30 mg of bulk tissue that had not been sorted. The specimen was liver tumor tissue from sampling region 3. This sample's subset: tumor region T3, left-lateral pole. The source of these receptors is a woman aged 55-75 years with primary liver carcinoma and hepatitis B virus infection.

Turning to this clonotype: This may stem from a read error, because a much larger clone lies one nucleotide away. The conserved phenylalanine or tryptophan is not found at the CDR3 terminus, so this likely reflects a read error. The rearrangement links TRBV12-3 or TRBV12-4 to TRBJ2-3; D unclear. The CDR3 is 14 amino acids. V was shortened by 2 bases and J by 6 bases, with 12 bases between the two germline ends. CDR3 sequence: CASSLRQPADTQYI. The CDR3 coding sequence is TGTGCCAGCAGTTTACGGCAGCCGGCGGATACGCAGTATATT.

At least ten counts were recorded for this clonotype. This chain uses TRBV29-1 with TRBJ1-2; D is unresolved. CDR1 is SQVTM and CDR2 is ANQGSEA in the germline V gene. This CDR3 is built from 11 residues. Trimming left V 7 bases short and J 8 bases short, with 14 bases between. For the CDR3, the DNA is TGCAGCGCCGACGCCTTGGGCGGCTACACCTTC. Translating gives CSADALGGYTF.